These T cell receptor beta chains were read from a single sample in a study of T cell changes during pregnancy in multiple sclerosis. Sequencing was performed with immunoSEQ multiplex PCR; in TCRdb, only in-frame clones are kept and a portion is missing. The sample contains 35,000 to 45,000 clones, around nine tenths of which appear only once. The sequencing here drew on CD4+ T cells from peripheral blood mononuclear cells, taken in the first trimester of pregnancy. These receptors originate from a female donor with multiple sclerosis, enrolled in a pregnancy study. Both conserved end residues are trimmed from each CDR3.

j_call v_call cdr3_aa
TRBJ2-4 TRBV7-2 ASSLGAERIQGRIQY
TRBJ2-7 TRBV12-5 ASGLVLREGPGEQY
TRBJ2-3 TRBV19 ASSMGPRDTQY
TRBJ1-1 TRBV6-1 ASSERGQLNTEAF
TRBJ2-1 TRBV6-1 ASRASGEGRYEQF
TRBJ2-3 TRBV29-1 SALSGEGDTQY
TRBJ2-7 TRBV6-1 ASSRDRVYEQY
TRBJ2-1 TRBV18 AGSPHNRGNEQF
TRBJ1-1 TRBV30 AWSLSGLGGAF
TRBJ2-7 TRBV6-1 ASSVSTGSYEQY
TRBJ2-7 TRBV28 ASSFWLAGAEQY
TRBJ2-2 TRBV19 ASGSSGTTGELF